This entry describes one T cell receptor beta chain. TCRdb's table, derived via immunoSEQ multiplex PCR, lists solely in-frame clones and lacks some. The sample lists some 45,000 clones, about nine tenths seen once, with around 12% in the top ten. The data were obtained in a study of blood T cell repertoires in COVID-19. This CDR3 is built from 14 residues. Germline V gene sequence: CDR1 LGHNA, CDR2 YSLEER. Losses at the gene ends were 3 bases for V and 6 bases for J; bases not matched to a gene: 6. Sequenced sample: peripheral blood. V usage is TRBV4-3 and J usage is TRBJ1-2; 8 bases line up with TRBD1. The receptor comes from a human donor in a cohort sampled during active COVID-19. The CDR3 region is CASSHEQGVHGYTF. CDR3 nucleotides: TGCGCCAGCAGCCACGAACAGGGGGTTCATGGCTACACCTTC.